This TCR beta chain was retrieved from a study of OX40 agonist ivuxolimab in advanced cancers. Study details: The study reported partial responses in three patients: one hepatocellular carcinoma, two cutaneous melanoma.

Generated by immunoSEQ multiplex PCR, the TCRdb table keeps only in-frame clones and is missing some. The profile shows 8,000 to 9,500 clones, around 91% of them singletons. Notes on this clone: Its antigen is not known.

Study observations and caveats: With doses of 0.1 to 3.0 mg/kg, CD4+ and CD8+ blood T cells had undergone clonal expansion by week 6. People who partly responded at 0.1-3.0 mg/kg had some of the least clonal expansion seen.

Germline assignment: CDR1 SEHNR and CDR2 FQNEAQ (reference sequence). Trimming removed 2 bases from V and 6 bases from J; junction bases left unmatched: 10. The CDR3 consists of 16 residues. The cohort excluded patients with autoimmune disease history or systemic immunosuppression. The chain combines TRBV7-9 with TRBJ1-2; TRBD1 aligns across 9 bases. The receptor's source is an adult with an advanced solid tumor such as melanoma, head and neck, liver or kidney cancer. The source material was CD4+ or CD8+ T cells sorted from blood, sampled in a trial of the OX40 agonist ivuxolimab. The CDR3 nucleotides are TGTGCCAGCAGCTTATTACAGGGGGCCACCGGGGATGGCTACACCTTC. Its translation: CASSLLQGATGDGYTF. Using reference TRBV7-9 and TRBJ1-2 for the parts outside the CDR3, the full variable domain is DTGVSQNPRHKITKRGQNVTFRCDPISEHNRLYWYRQTLGQGPEFLTYFQNEAQLEKSRLLSDRFSAERPKGSFSTLEIQRTEQGDSAMYLCASSLLQGATGDGYTFGSGTRLTVV.